The clone carrying this T cell receptor (beta chain) was observed at least ten times. This entry comes from a study of T-cell memory formation after mild COVID-19. This CDR3 is 14 amino acids long. CDR1 is SEHNR and CDR2 is FQNEAQ in the germline V gene (reference sequence). With 4 bases removed from V and 0 bases from J, the gap between germline ends came to 7 bases. MiXCR, applied by TCRdb to the 5' RACE reads, yields one record per CDR3 protein. Seen here are 250,000 to 400,000 distinct CDR3 sequences, roughly an eighth observed once, and the top ten hold 21%. Sequenced: PBMCs or a T cell subset sorted from them (not recorded which). The chain has TRBV7-9 and TRBJ2-1; no clear D. The source is a man between 18 and 29 years old who had mild COVID-19 (a few samples of this study predate the infection). Cell type and time point are not known. CDR3 amino acids: CASSSATSYNEQFF. The CDR3 nucleotides read TGTGCCAGCAGCTCAGCGACCTCCTACAATGAGCAGTTCTTC. Variable domain in full (rest from reference TRBV7-9 and TRBJ2-1): DTGVSQNPRHKITKRGQNVTFRCDPISEHNRLYWYRQTLGQGPEFLTYFQNEAQLEKSRLLSDRFSAERPKGSFSTLEIQRTEQGDSAMYLCASSSATSYNEQFFGPGTRLTVL.